This entry concerns a single TCR beta chain. The record originates from a study of CD8 T cells in Susac syndrome. The authors reverse transcribed roughly 0.5 to 1 ug RNA with random hexamers. TCRdb used MiXCR to reprocess the immunoSEQ multiplex PCR reads, holding one entry per CDR3 protein. The table includes 45,000 or so distinct CDR3 sequences, 80% to 95% detected once. Germline loops: CDR1 LGHDT, CDR2 YNNKEL (reference sequence). This CDR3 contains 14 residues. The V segment lost 1 base and the J segment 6 bases; nucleotides outside the gene matches: 5. The chain carries TRBV3-1 and TRBJ2-7; 8 bases match TRBD1. This sequence originates from a human donor in good health. Specimen: CD8+ T cells from PBMCs. CDR3 in amino acids: CASSQVQGAGEQYF. The DNA of the CDR3 is TGTGCCAGCAGCCAAGTCCAGGGGGCAGGCGAGCAGTACTTC.